This is a list of T cell receptor delta chains from one sample in a study of gamma-delta chains in newborns, infants, children. TCRdb re-called clones from the reads via CATT. Among around 4,900 delta-chain clones listed, around 35% were seen once. Sequenced: blood. All receptors come from a child who received the measles vaccine. Each CDR3 is given with its conserved first and last residue. The D gene is left open where the match is weak. Only some rows state a clone size, as once, few, many or a class for expanded clones.

d_call | j_call | clone_size | v_call | cdr3_nt | cdr3_aa
NA | TRDJ2 | few | TRDV1 | TGTGCTCTTGGGCCCACGTACCCTTCCCGCCAAGTTAAGACAGCACAACTCTTCTTT | CALGPTYPSRQVKTAQLFF
TRDD3 | TRDJ1 | NA | TRDV1 | TGTGCTCTTGGGATTCCCCCGGGCGGCTGGGGGTTTTCGCCCTCCACCGATAAACTCATCTTT | CALGIPPGGWGFSPSTDKLIF
NA | TRDJ1 | large | TRDV1 | TGTGCTCTTGGGGAACCCCCTGCCTTCCTACGTCGGTGGGGGATCGATAAACTCATCTTT | CALGEPPAFLRRWGIDKLIF
TRDD3 | TRDJ1 | NA | TRDV1 | TGTGCTCTTGGGCCGTGCATAATCTGGGGGATACAGGCCTACACCGATAAACTCATCTTT | CALGPCIIWGIQAYTDKLIF
NA | TRDJ1 | few | TRDV2 | TGTGCCTGTGAACAGGGGTTTTACACCGATAAACTCATCTTT | CACEQGFYTDKLIF
TRDD3 | TRDJ1 | NA | TRDV1 | TGTGCTCTTGGGGAACGTAGAGTACTGGGGGACACCGATAAACTCATCTTT | CALGERRVLGDTDKLIF
TRDD3 | TRDJ1 | few | TRDV2 | TGTGCCTGTGACACCGGTTTCGACTGGGGGAAAACTTTCAGTAAACTCATCTTT | CACDTGFDWGKTFSKLIF
TRDD3 | TRDJ1 | NA | TRDV1 | TGTGCTCTTGGGGAAAGCTCGCCTACCGGGGAGTGGGGGGATACGCTCGTGAATAAACTCATCTTT | CALGESSPTGEWGDTLVNKLIF
NA | TRDJ1 | NA | TRDV3 | TGTGCCTTTAGTTTGGTCTATTATATTGGTAAACTCATCTTT | CAFSLVYYIGKLIF
TRDD3 | TRDJ1 | NA | TRDV3 | TGTGCCACCTTAAAGGGCCCACTACGTCCGATCTACTGGGGGATTCTCCTTACCGATAAACTCATCTTT | CATLKGPLRPIYWGILLTDKLIF
TRDD3 | TRDJ1 | NA | TRDV1 | TGTGCTCTTGGGGCCAGTTTTTTTTTTCCTACGCCGAACTGGGGGATGAGGTACACCGATAAACTCATCTTT | CALGASFFFPTPNWGMRYTDKLIF
NA | TRDJ1 | NA | TRDV1 | TGTGCTCTTGGGGAACCCCCCATTACAGAGGCCGATAAACTCATCTTT | CALGEPPITEADKLIF
NA | TRDJ1 | NA | TRDV1 | TGTGCTCTTGGGGAAAACCTTCCTACCTGGGCGATAATGCTGGGGGAGCACCCGTACACCGATAAACTCATCTTT | CALGENLPTWAIMLGEHPYTDKLIF
TRDD3 | TRDJ1 | NA | TRDV1 | TGTGCTCTTGGGGAACGGAGAGTCCTACTGGGGGATACTAGCGACGATAAACTCATCTTT | CALGERRVLLGDTSDDKLIF
TRDD3 | TRDJ3 | NA | TRDV1 | TGTGCTCCTGGGGAACTATTTCCACTGGCCTCTCTTTGGGGGACACCCAGCTCCTGGGACACCCGACAGATGTTTTTC | CAPGELFPLASLWGTPSSWDTRQMFF
TRDD3 | TRDJ2 | NA | TRDV3 | TGTGCCTTCCCTTCCCACGTACCAAAGTGGGGGATACGCTGGACTGCTTTGACAGCACAACTCTTCTTT | CAFPSHVPKWGIRWTALTAQLFF
TRDD3 | TRDJ1 | NA | TRDV1 | TGTGCTCTTGGGGAACTCAACCTACGCGGCTGGGGGATCACAGGCGGCGATAAACTCATCTTT | CALGELNLRGWGITGGDKLIF